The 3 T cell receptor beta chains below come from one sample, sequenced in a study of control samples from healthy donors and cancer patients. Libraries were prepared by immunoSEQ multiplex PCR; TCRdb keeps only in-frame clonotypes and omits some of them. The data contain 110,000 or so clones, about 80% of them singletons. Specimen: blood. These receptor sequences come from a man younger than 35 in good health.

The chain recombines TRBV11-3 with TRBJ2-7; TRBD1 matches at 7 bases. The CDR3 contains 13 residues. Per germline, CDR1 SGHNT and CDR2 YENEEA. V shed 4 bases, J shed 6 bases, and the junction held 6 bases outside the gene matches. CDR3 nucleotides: TGTGCCAGCAGCTGGGTGACAGGGCGCGAGCAGTACTTC. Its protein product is CASSWVTGREQYF.

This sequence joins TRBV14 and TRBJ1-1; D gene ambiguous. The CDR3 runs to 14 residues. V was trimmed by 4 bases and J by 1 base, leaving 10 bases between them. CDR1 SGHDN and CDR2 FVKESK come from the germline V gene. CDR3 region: CASSPRMGNTEAFF. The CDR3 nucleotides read TGTGCCAGCAGCCCTCGGATGGGGAACACTGAAGCTTTCTTT.

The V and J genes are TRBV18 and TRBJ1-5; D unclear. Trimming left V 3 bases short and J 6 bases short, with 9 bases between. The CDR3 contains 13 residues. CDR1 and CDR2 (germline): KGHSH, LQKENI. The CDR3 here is CASSPSLGQPQHF. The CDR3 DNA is TGTGCCAGCTCACCTTCGTTAGGTCAGCCCCAGCATTTT.